The rows below give T cell receptor beta chains drawn from one sample of a study of identical twins. TCRdb processed the 5' RACE reads anew with MiXCR; each CDR3 protein has one entry. The sample has 650,000 to 750,000 distinct CDR3 sequences; over 20% are singletons. This same sample was also taken into another study, of T cells expressing NK-cell markers.

Sequenced: PBMCs. These receptors all stem from a woman aged 18-30 years in good health. Each CDR3 is given with its conserved first and last residue. D genes are given only for firm matches. A clone size is listed for some rows: how often the clone was seen (once, few, many), or a class if it is expanded.

D gene: TRBD2
V gene: TRBV12-3/TRBV12-4
J gene: TRBJ2-1
clone size: NA
CDR3 protein: CASSRLAANEQFF

D gene: NA
V gene: TRBV2
J gene: TRBJ2-3
clone size: NA
CDR3 protein: CASSGGSDTQYF

D gene: TRBD2
V gene: TRBV4-3
J gene: TRBJ2-2
clone size: NA
CDR3 protein: CASSQGSGSSGELFF

D gene: NA
V gene: TRBV6-1
J gene: TRBJ1-5
clone size: few
CDR3 protein: CASSEAGVAQHF

D gene: TRBD2
V gene: TRBV7-2
J gene: TRBJ2-3
clone size: NA
CDR3 protein: CASSLAASGRLNTQYF

D gene: NA
V gene: TRBV10-3
J gene: TRBJ2-4
clone size: once
CDR3 protein: CASSPLGNIQYF

D gene: TRBD2
V gene: TRBV12-3/TRBV12-4
J gene: TRBJ2-1
clone size: few
CDR3 protein: CASSPRLAGVSGEQFF

D gene: NA
V gene: TRBV20-1
J gene: TRBJ1-1
clone size: NA
CDR3 protein: CSARTQATLEAFF

D gene: NA
V gene: TRBV4-3
J gene: TRBJ2-1
clone size: many
CDR3 protein: CASSQDLGVEQFF

D gene: NA
V gene: TRBV12-3/TRBV12-4
J gene: TRBJ2-5
clone size: many
CDR3 protein: CASNHRGVRETQYF

D gene: NA
V gene: TRBV6-6
J gene: TRBJ1-2
clone size: few
CDR3 protein: CAAGGEMVGGYTF

D gene: NA
V gene: TRBV20-1
J gene: TRBJ1-1
clone size: few
CDR3 protein: CSARSPDTEAFF

D gene: NA
V gene: TRBV12-3/TRBV12-4
J gene: TRBJ1-3
clone size: many
CDR3 protein: CASRSTGNTIYF

D gene: NA
V gene: TRBV6-1
J gene: TRBJ1-1
clone size: few
CDR3 protein: CASSERGRNTEAFF

D gene: NA
V gene: TRBV4-2
J gene: TRBJ1-4
clone size: few
CDR3 protein: CASSQGTSGDEKLFF

D gene: NA
V gene: TRBV7-6
J gene: TRBJ1-2
clone size: NA
CDR3 protein: CASSLAAENYGYTF

D gene: NA
V gene: TRBV15
J gene: TRBJ2-1
clone size: few
CDR3 protein: CATSALPLGNEQFF

D gene: TRBD2
V gene: TRBV6-1
J gene: TRBJ2-1
clone size: NA
CDR3 protein: CASSDLLAGSQDNEQFF